The present T cell receptor (beta chain) was sequenced within a study of shared clonotypes between healthy human individuals. Generated by immunoSEQ multiplex PCR, the TCRdb table keeps only in-frame clones and is missing some. The sample consists of roughly 1 million clones, 75% to 80% of them appearing once. Per germline, CDR1 MDHEN and CDR2 SYDVKM. The V gene end was trimmed by 5 bases and the J gene end by 8 bases; junction bases not matched to a gene: 8. The CDR3 is 14 residues long. The sequenced sample was memory CD4+ T cells from PBMCs. Subset given: CD45RA-negative fraction. J is TRBJ1-1 and V is TRBV28; 10 nucleotides agree with TRBD1. This sequence originates from a young man in good health. Some clones in this sample may be carry-over from other donors' samples. This CDR3 is CASSQATGGREAFF. The CDR3 DNA reads TGTGCCAGCAGTCAGGCGACAGGGGGCCGGGAAGCTTTCTTT.